The 27 T cell receptor beta chains below all came from one sample that was sequenced in a study of T-cell reconstitution after alpha-beta-depleted transplantation in children. The TCRbeta library incorporated unique molecular identifiers. TCRdb processed the PCR reads anew with MiXCR; each CDR3 protein has one entry. This repertoire shows about 420,000 distinct CDR3 sequences, 15% to 20% found once; its top ten account for roughly 29%. The starting material was PBMCs, mostly from graft donor cells, obtained 360 days after TCRalphabeta/CD19-depleted stem cell transplant. The receptors come from a boy in the first two years of life who had a stem cell transplant for Wiskott-Aldrich syndrome, so the T cells may come from the graft donor.

The rearrangement links TRBV7-9 to TRBJ2-5, with 7 bases matching TRBD1. The V gene's germline CDR1 is SEHNR and CDR2 FQNEAQ (reference sequence). The CDR3 runs to 14 residues. Trimming at V came to 8 bases and at J to 2 bases, leaving 8 bases not matched to a gene. The CDR3 reads CASSDRFGQETQYF. CDR3 DNA: TGTGCCAGCTCGGACAGGTTTGGACAAGAGACCCAGTACTTC. The variable domain in full, completed from reference TRBV7-9 and TRBJ2-5, reads DTGVSQNPRHKITKRGQNVTFRCDPISEHNRLYWYRQTLGQGPEFLTYFQNEAQLEKSRLLSDRFSAERPKGSFSTLEIQRTEQGDSAMYLCASSDRFGQETQYFGPGTRLLVL.

This clonotype has a handful of counts. The chain has TRBV7-9 and TRBJ1-1; D gene uncertain. The V gene's germline CDR1 is SEHNR and CDR2 FQNEAQ (reference sequence). V was trimmed by 7 bases and J by 5 bases, leaving 8 bases between them. The CDR3 extends over 11 amino acids. CDR3 region: CASTKWTEAFF. The DNA of the CDR3 is TGTGCCAGCACAAAGTGGACTGAAGCTTTCTTT.

The sample holds a few counts of this clonotype. The V and J genes are TRBV6-2 or TRBV6-3 and TRBJ2-1, with 9 bases aligning to TRBD2. The CDR3 has 16 residues. Germline loops: CDR1 MNHEY, CDR2 SVGEGT. The J segment lost 0 bases and the V segment lost 2 bases, leaving 2 bases of the junction unmatched. The DNA for the CDR3 is TGTGCCAGCAGTTACCGTAGCGGGAGCTCCTACAATGAGCAGTTCTTC. Encoded protein: CASSYRSGSSYNEQFF.

The chain uses TRBV5-1 and TRBJ2-5; D gene uncertain. This CDR3 contains 13 residues. V was trimmed by 3 bases and J by 9 bases, leaving 15 bases between them. Germline V gene sequence: CDR1 SGHRS, CDR2 YFSETQ. The CDR3 region is CASSSLLQVAQYF. The CDR3, as DNA: TGCGCCAGCAGCTCACTCCTCCAAGTGGCCCAGTACTTC. The full variable domain, with the rest looked up from reference TRBV5-1 and TRBJ2-5, is KAGVTQTPRYLIKTRGQQVTLSCSPISGHRSVSWYQQTPGQGLQFLFEYFSETQRNKGNFPGRFSGRQFSNSRSEMNVSTLELGDSALYLCASSSLLQVAQYFGPGTRLLVL.

This rearrangement joins TRBV6-1 to TRBJ2-7; TRBD1 matches at 7 bases. V gave up 5 bases and J gave up 3 bases; unmatched junction bases: 10. Per the germline V gene, CDR1 is MNHNS and CDR2 is SASEGT. This CDR3 has 15 amino acids. This chain's CDR3 is CASSRGQGLLYEQYF. The CDR3 DNA sequence: TGTGCCAGCAGTAGGGGGCAGGGCCTCCTCTACGAGCAGTACTTC.

This chain connects TRBV2 to TRBJ2-7, with D tentatively TRBD1 or TRBD2 (5 bases each). The CDR3 is 12 amino acids. Trimming cost V 6 bases and J 6 bases, with 12 bases left between them. Germline CDR1 and CDR2: SNHLY and FYNNEI. The DNA for the CDR3 is TGTGCCAGCAGCGCGCCGGGACCCGAGCAGTACTTC. Protein: CASSAPGPEQYF. Full variable domain (outside the CDR3, taken from reference TRBV2 and TRBJ2-7): EPEVTQTPSHQVTQMGQEVILRCVPISNHLYFYWYRQILGQKVEFLVSFYNNEISEKSEIFDDQFSVERPDGSNFTLKIRSTKLEDSAMYFCASSAPGPEQYFGPGTRLTVT.

This clonotype was detected only a few times. The chain joins TRBV7-6 to TRBJ2-5; TRBD1 matches 8 bases. J was trimmed by 1 base and V by 5 bases; bases with no gene match: 9. CDR1 SGHVS and CDR2 FNYEAQ come from the germline V gene. The CDR3 has 16 residues. Here the CDR3 reads CASSGRQGNSQETQYF. DNA of the CDR3: TGTGCCAGCAGCGGACGACAGGGGAATAGCCAAGAGACCCAGTACTTC.

The chain combines TRBV4-2 with TRBJ2-5; D perhaps matches TRBD1 (6 bases). Germline V lookup: CDR1 LGHNA, CDR2 YNFKEQ. Trimming stripped 4 bases from V and 5 bases from J, with 17 bases between. The CDR3 extends over 15 amino acids. The CDR3 coding sequence is TGTGCCAGCAGCCGAACGGGACAATGGGGGGAGACCCAGTACTTC. It encodes CASSRTGQWGETQYF.

At least ten counts were recorded for this clonotype. The rearrangement joins TRBV3-1 to TRBJ2-4; 10 bases fit TRBD2. V lost 1 base to trimming and J lost 2 bases; unmatched junction nucleotides: 14. CDR1 and CDR2 (germline): LGHDT, YNNKEL (reference sequence). The CDR3 is 20 amino acids. The CDR3 nucleotides are TGTGCCAGCAGCCAAGTCGGGCCTAGCGGGAGCCGGGGAACCAAAAACATTCAGTACTTC. Its protein is CASSQVGPSGSRGTKNIQYF. Supplemented by reference TRBV3-1 and TRBJ2-4, the full variable domain reads DTAVSQTPKYLVTQMGNDKSIKCEQNLGHDTMYWYKQDSKKFLKIMFSYNNKELIINETVPNRFSPKSPDKAHLNLHINSLELGDSAVYFCASSQVGPSGSRGTKNIQYFGAGTRLSVL.

V and J are TRBV7-2 and TRBJ2-2; D might be TRBD2 (6 bases). Germline V gives CDR1 SGHTA, CDR2 FQGNSA. With 7 bases removed from V and 4 bases from J, the gap between germline ends came to 16 bases. The CDR3 is made up of 15 amino acids. CDR3 in amino acids: CASIADLGGTGELFF. The DNA of the CDR3 is TGTGCCAGCATCGCGGACCTCGGGGGCACCGGGGAGCTGTTTTTT.

This clonotype was recorded once. The genes are TRBV30 and TRBJ2-1, with D possibly matching TRBD2 (6 bases). The CDR3 contains 13 residues. Trimming took 3 bases from V and 4 from J, leaving 10 bases between them. Looked up from germline, CDR1 is GTSNPN and CDR2 is SVGIG (reference sequence). DNA of the CDR3: TGTGCCTGGAGCGGGACTTTATACAATGAGCAGTTCTTC. Translation gives CAWSGTLYNEQFF.

As to this clonotype: Sequence at one end of the junction differs from germline and may be a read error. The J gene is TRBJ2-3, the V gene TRBV10-2, with TRBD2 matching over 14 bases. Germline CDR1 and CDR2: WSHSY and SAAADI. The CDR3 consists of 15 residues. DNA for the CDR3: TGCGCCAGCAGAGGGACTAGCGGGGGTAGGGATACGCGGTATTTT. Encoded protein: CASRGTSGGRDTRYF.

This clonotype was seen only a few times. The chain combines TRBV2 with TRBJ2-6; 8 nucleotides agree with TRBD1. The J segment lost 0 bases and the V segment lost 6 bases, leaving 7 bases of the junction unmatched. CDR3 length equals 17 residues. The germline V gene encodes CDR1 SNHLY and CDR2 FYNNEI. Here the CDR3 DNA reads TGTGCCAGCAGGGGACAGGCTACTGACTCTGGGGCCAACGTCCTGACTTTC. Translation: CASRGQATDSGANVLTF.

This clonotype was detected only a few times. The chain joins TRBV20-1 to TRBJ2-5; TRBD2 aligns across 11 bases. Trimming removed 6 bases from V and 2 bases from J; junction bases left unmatched: 8. Germline V gene data show CDR1 as DFQATT and CDR2 as SNEGSKA (reference sequence). The CDR3 runs 15 residues. CDR3 sequence reads: CSAVPTSGDQETQYF. The CDR3 DNA sequence: TGCAGTGCGGTCCCGACTAGCGGGGATCAAGAGACCCAGTACTTC.

This clonotype was seen more than once but under ten times. The J gene is TRBJ2-7, the V gene TRBV5-1, with 8 bases fitting TRBD1. Per germline, CDR1 SGHRS and CDR2 YFSETQ. The length of the CDR3 is 15 residues. V lost 0 bases and J lost 7; bases outside the gene matches: 9. CDR3 bases: TGCGCCAGCAGCTTGGCTGGACAGGGTCGTATGGAGCAGTACTTC. Translating it yields CASSLAGQGRMEQYF.

This chain links TRBV6-5 with TRBJ2-2, with D possibly being TRBD2 (5 bases). The CDR3 runs to 17 residues. Germline values: CDR1 MNHEY, CDR2 SVGAGI. Trimming removed 2 bases at V and 6 bases at J, with 19 bases between. The CDR3 loop is CASSYVQDSGPPGELFF. For the CDR3, the DNA is TGTGCCAGCAGTTACGTTCAGGACTCTGGACCTCCCGGGGAGCTGTTTTTT.

CDR3 DNA: TGCAGCGCCGGACAGAGGACTAATGAAAAACTGTTTTTT. The encoded protein is CSAGQRTNEKLFF. The rearrangement uses TRBV29-1 and TRBJ1-4; perhaps TRBD1 as D (6 bases). V was trimmed by 7 bases and J by 2 bases, leaving 11 bases between them. The germline gives CDR1 SQVTM, CDR2 ANQGSEA. The CDR3 length is 13 residues. Combining the CDR3 with reference TRBV29-1 and TRBJ1-4 gives the whole variable domain SAVISQKPSRDICQRGTSLTIQCQVDSQVTMMFWYRQQPGQSLTLIATANQGSEATYESGFVIDKFPISRPNLTFSTLTVSNMSPEDSSIYLCSAGQRTNEKLFFGSGTQLSVL.

The chain employs TRBV2 and TRBJ2-2; 8 bases are shared with TRBD2. This CDR3 is 14 amino acids long. Germline CDR1 reads SNHLY; CDR2 reads FYNNEI. J gave up 5 bases and V 10 bases, and 9 bases lay outside the gene matches. The CDR3 DNA is TGTGCCACCACCGGGACTAGTTGGACCGGGGAGCTGTTTTTT. Protein sequence: CATTGTSWTGELFF.

The sample holds a few counts of this clonotype. The gene calls are TRBV5-6 and TRBJ2-2; 7 nucleotides match TRBD2. V lost 4 bases and J lost 7; bases outside the gene matches: 1. Germline CDR1 is SGHDT and CDR2 is YYEEEE. CDR3 size: 12 residues. Written as DNA, the CDR3 is TGTGCCAGCAGCCCGGGGGGCGGGGAGCTGTTTTTT. This encodes CASSPGGGELFF.

This sequence joins TRBV20-1 and TRBJ2-5; possibly TRBD1 for D (7 bases). This CDR3 has 13 residues. V was pared by 8 bases and J by 4 bases, with 17 bases between. CDR1 and CDR2 (germline): DFQATT, SNEGSKA (reference sequence). CDR3 loop: CSSRGMGGETQYF. The CDR3 nucleotides read TGCAGTTCCAGGGGGATGGGAGGAGAGACCCAGTACTTC.

V is TRBV3-1 and J is TRBJ1-5; D is perhaps TRBD1 (5 bases). This CDR3 comprises 15 residues. V was clipped by 1 base and J by 4 bases, with 11 bases between them. Germline-derived CDR1 and CDR2 are LGHDT and YNNKEL (reference sequence). CDR3 protein: CASSQGRVDNQPQHF. As DNA, the CDR3 is TGTGCCAGCAGCCAAGGCAGGGTGGATAATCAGCCCCAGCATTTT. Full variable domain (remainder filled in from reference TRBV3-1 and TRBJ1-5): DTAVSQTPKYLVTQMGNDKSIKCEQNLGHDTMYWYKQDSKKFLKIMFSYNNKELIINETVPNRFSPKSPDKAHLNLHINSLELGDSAVYFCASSQGRVDNQPQHFGDGTRLSIL.

The chain carries TRBV7-9 and TRBJ2-5; TRBD2 matches 7 bases. Germline V gives CDR1 SEHNR, CDR2 FQNEAQ (reference sequence). Trimming removed 2 bases from V and 3 bases from J; junction bases left unmatched: 6. The CDR3 has 15 amino acids. CDR3 loop: CASSLPSGIKETQYF. The CDR3 coding sequence is TGTGCCAGCAGCTTACCCAGCGGGATAAAAGAGACCCAGTACTTC.

The chain is built from TRBV7-9 and TRBJ2-1, with no clear D. Trimming took off 5 bases at V and 0 bases at J, with 14 bases between the two ends. The length of the CDR3 is 16 residues. Germline CDR1 and CDR2: SEHNR and FQNEAQ (reference sequence). The CDR3 is CASSLQPRSSYNEQFF. Here the CDR3 DNA reads TGTGCCAGCAGCCTCCAGCCCCGAAGCTCCTACAATGAGCAGTTCTTC.

The CDR3 region has the DNA TGTGCCAGCAGTTACCCCCCCACCGGGGCGCGGGTGAACACCGGGGAGCTGTTTTTT. This translates into CASSYPPTGARVNTGELFF. The rearrangement joins TRBV6-5 to TRBJ2-2; D may correspond to TRBD1 or TRBD2 (5 bases each). In germline, CDR1 is MNHEY, CDR2 SVGAGI. This CDR3 has 19 residues. V gave up 2 bases and J gave up 1 base, with 20 bases separating them.

The V and J genes are TRBV5-1 and TRBJ2-1; the match to TRBD2 covers 10 bases. This CDR3 has 16 residues. Germline V lookup: CDR1 SGHRS, CDR2 YFSETQ. V trimming: 0 bases; J trimming: 7 bases; junction bases outside the gene matches: 7. CDR3 nucleotides: TGCGCCAGCAGCTTGGCCGGAAGCGGGAGGGCTAATGAGCAGTTCTTC. Its translation: CASSLAGSGRANEQFF. Full variable domain (missing parts from reference TRBV5-1 and TRBJ2-1): KAGVTQTPRYLIKTRGQQVTLSCSPISGHRSVSWYQQTPGQGLQFLFEYFSETQRNKGNFPGRFSGRQFSNSRSEMNVSTLELGDSALYLCASSLAGSGRANEQFFGPGTRLTVL.

This clonotype was seen more than once but under ten times. V gene TRBV7-9 combines with J gene TRBJ2-7; 8 bases match TRBD2. Losses at the gene ends were 4 bases for V and 0 bases for J; bases not matched to a gene: 8. The germline V gene has CDR1 SEHNR and CDR2 FQNEAQ (reference sequence). The CDR3 is 16 amino acids. DNA for the CDR3: TGTGCCAGCAGCTCTAGGGTGGGGACTAGCTCCTACGAGCAGTACTTC. Translation gives CASSSRVGTSSYEQYF.

The J gene is TRBJ2-3, the V gene TRBV25-1; D may be TRBD1 (6 bases). Trimming left V 1 base short and J 2 bases short, with 10 bases between. CDR1 and CDR2 (germline): MGHDK, SYGVNS. The CDR3 spans 15 residues. The CDR3: CASSEWNRVTDTQYF. In nucleotides, the CDR3 is TGTGCCAGCAGTGAATGGAACAGGGTCACAGATACGCAGTATTTT.